This T cell receptor beta chain was identified during a study of T cells in Graves' hyperthyroidism and ophthalmopathy. The CDR3 regions of TCR beta were amplified from RNA transcripts. The HTBI primer set was used in a first-round RT-PCR of the TCR CDR3. TCRdb re-derived calls from the multiplex PCR reads in MiXCR, one entry per CDR3 protein. The sample holds around 500,000 distinct CDR3 sequences, about 20% seen once. The V gene's germline CDR1 is SGHDT and CDR2 YYEEEE. J lost 4 bases, V lost 2 bases, and 6 bases had no gene match. The CDR3 totals 15 residues. This clonotype was obtained from a woman between 65 and 79 years old with Graves' ophthalmopathy. This chain joins TRBV5-6 and TRBJ2-3; TRBD2 agrees at 8 bases. The sequenced material came from blood. The CDR3 nucleotides read TGTGCCAGCAGCTTCCCGGCGGGAGGTCCAGATACGCAGTATTTT. Its protein product is CASSFPAGGPDTQYF.